The sample holds a few counts of the clone carrying this TCR beta chain. The germline V gene encodes CDR1 SGHRS and CDR2 YFSETQ. The CDR3 extends over 17 amino acids. V was trimmed by 4 bases and J by 3 bases, leaving 19 bases between them. This sample is part of a study of OX40 agonist ivuxolimab in advanced cancers. Method: immunoSEQ multiplex PCR; TCRdb's copy keeps in-frame clones and lacks some. The data contain 60,000 to 70,000 clones, just over 85% of them seen just once; the ten biggest clones take up approximately 1.2%. This chain uses TRBV5-1 with TRBJ2-2; D perhaps matches TRBD1 (6 bases). The receptor was derived from an adult with an advanced solid tumor such as melanoma, head and neck, liver or kidney cancer. Sequencing used CD4+ or CD8+ T cells sorted from blood, obtained in a trial of the OX40 agonist ivuxolimab. The CDR3 bases are TGCGCCAGCAGCCTACAGGGCCCCCGAACGGACACCGGGGAGCTGTTTTTT. It yields the protein CASSLQGPRTDTGELFF.